One sample yielded the 16 T cell receptor beta chains listed below, sequenced in a study of shared clonotypes between healthy human individuals. Naive CD8 cells comprised CD45RO-negative, CCR7-positively selected cells, excluding terminally differentiated effector memory CD45RA+ cells. Only in-frame clones appear in the TCRdb table, and some are missing; sequencing was by immunoSEQ multiplex PCR. The sample has roughly 890,000 clones; 80% to 95% are singletons. Sequencing used naive CD8+ T cells sorted from blood. Receptors were obtained from a man aged 25 to 45 in good health.

This clone has just one count. The V call is TRBV6-6, the J call TRBJ2-5; possible D gene TRBD1, 6 bases. The CDR3 spans 14 residues. Trimming took off 6 bases at V and 0 bases at J, with 11 bases between the two ends. CDR1 and CDR2 (germline): MNHNY, SVGAGI (reference sequence). This chain's CDR3 is CASSPWTDQETQYF. CDR3 nucleotide sequence: TGTGCCAGCAGCCCTTGGACAGACCAAGAGACCCAGTACTTC.

CDR3 nucleotide sequence: TGCAGCGTTGCATCTGGGTACAACACCGGGGAGCTGTTTTTT. It codes for CSVASGYNTGELFF. The V call is TRBV29-1, the J call TRBJ2-2; D unresolved. Germline-derived CDR1 and CDR2 are SQVTM and ANQGSEA. The CDR3 runs 14 residues. Trimming removed 4 bases from V and 2 bases from J, with 11 bases in between.

The chain has TRBV4-3 and TRBJ2-7; TRBD1 matches at 8 bases. The trim removed 2 bases at V and 5 bases at J, leaving 5 bases unmatched. The CDR3 sequence is 14 residues long. Germline V gene data show CDR1 as LGHNA and CDR2 as YSLEER. The CDR3, as DNA: TGCGCCAGCAGCCAACAAAGGACAGGGAACGAGCAGTACTTC. Translation: CASSQQRTGNEQYF.

This chain uses TRBV7-6 with TRBJ2-7; D not resolved. Trimming took off 5 bases at V and 1 base at J, with 12 bases between the two ends. The CDR3 runs 14 residues. Germline CDR1 reads SGHVS; CDR2 reads FNYEAQ. This CDR3 is CASSPLDESYEQYF. CDR3 coding DNA: TGTGCCAGCAGCCCCCTAGACGAATCCTACGAGCAGTACTTC.

The chain combines TRBV7-9 with TRBJ2-7, with 8 bases aligning to TRBD1. This CDR3 spans 15 amino acids. Trimming at V came to 2 bases and at J to 5 bases, leaving 8 bases not matched to a gene. Germline-derived CDR1 and CDR2 are SEHNR and FQNEAQ (reference sequence). In DNA form, the CDR3 reads TGTGCCAGCAGCTTACAGGACAGGGTGAACAACGAGCAGTACTTC. Protein: CASSLQDRVNNEQYF.

The rearrangement links TRBV5-4 to TRBJ2-1; 12 bases align to TRBD2. V shed 1 base and J 4 bases; nucleotides not matched to a gene: 9. The CDR3 has 18 residues. CDR1 and CDR2 (germline): SGHNT, YYREEE (reference sequence). The CDR3, as DNA: TGTGCCAGCAGCTTGTTGGCTAGCGGGAGGGCCGGGTACAATGAGCAGTTCTTC. The encoded protein is CASSLLASGRAGYNEQFF.

This chain connects TRBV6-6 to TRBJ1-3; D is ambiguous. This CDR3 is 12 amino acids long. CDR1 and CDR2 (germline): MNHNY, SVGAGI (reference sequence). V shed 6 bases and J shed 3 bases, with 6 bases lying between them. CDR3 protein: CASSPGGNTIYF. The CDR3 bases are TGTGCCAGCAGCCCGGGTGGAAACACCATATATTTT.

This clone appeared once. The CDR3 region is CASSLGGDQGNQPQHF. Written as DNA, the CDR3 is TGTGCCAGCAGTTTGGGCGGCGACCAGGGCAATCAGCCCCAGCATTTT. This chain uses TRBV27 with TRBJ1-5; no definite D call. The V end lost 3 bases, the J end lost 2 bases, and 14 bases lay between the germline ends. This CDR3 is 16 amino acids long. Germline CDR1 MNHEY, CDR2 SMNVEV (reference sequence).

CDR3 loop: CASSPPGGASTDTQYF. In nucleotides, the CDR3 is TGTGCCAGCAGCCCTCCAGGCGGGGCTAGCACAGATACGCAGTATTTT. The genes are TRBV7-9 and TRBJ2-3; tentative D call: TRBD2 (6 bases). The germline V gene has CDR1 SEHNR and CDR2 FQNEAQ (reference sequence). V was trimmed by 5 bases and J by 0 bases, leaving 15 bases between them. The CDR3 spans 16 residues.

The chain joins TRBV7-2 to TRBJ1-2; D uncertain. This CDR3 is built from 15 residues. Trimming removed 6 bases from V and 7 bases from J, with 21 bases in between. CDR1 is SGHTA, CDR2 FQGNSA, per germline. CDR3 region: CASSSPGNPAGGYTF. As DNA, the CDR3 is TGTGCCAGCAGTTCACCGGGAAACCCCGCCGGTGGCTACACCTTC.

J is TRBJ2-7 and V is TRBV5-1; 14 bases map to TRBD2. The CDR3 is 20 residues long. Germline trimming cut 4 bases from V and 2 bases from J; bases unmatched to any gene: 17. Germline assignment: CDR1 SGHRS and CDR2 YFSETQ. The CDR3 spells CASSPAGGPGLAGAPYEQYF. The CDR3 DNA reads as TGCGCCAGCAGCCCCGCGGGGGGCCCGGGACTAGCGGGAGCCCCCTACGAGCAGTACTTC.

This chain connects TRBV27 to TRBJ2-7; D ambiguous. The V gene's germline CDR1 is MNHEY and CDR2 SMNVEV (reference sequence). V dropped 3 bases and J dropped 6 bases, with 15 bases sitting between them. The CDR3 loop spans 14 amino acids. CDR3 residues: CASSFSALGFEQYF. The CDR3 region has the DNA TGTGCCAGCAGTTTTTCCGCCCTTGGGTTCGAGCAGTACTTC.

The chain carries TRBV7-6 and TRBJ2-1; 7 nucleotides align to TRBD2. V lost 0 bases to trimming and J lost 5 bases; unmatched junction nucleotides: 13. Germline lookup yields CDR1 SGHVS and CDR2 FNYEAQ. This CDR3 comprises 18 residues. The CDR3 sequence is CASSLAGGAPGLDNEQFF. The DNA for the CDR3 is TGTGCCAGCAGCTTAGCGGGAGGGGCCCCGGGGTTAGACAATGAGCAGTTCTTC.

The V gene is TRBV4-1, the J gene TRBJ2-3; the match to TRBD2 covers 10 bases. Germline V lookup: CDR1 MGHRA, CDR2 YSYEKL. The CDR3 sequence is 16 residues long. V lost 2 bases and J lost 3; bases outside the gene matches: 5. The CDR3 nucleotides read TGCGCCAGCAGCCAACTAGCGGGAGTACGGACAGATACGCAGTATTTT. It encodes CASSQLAGVRTDTQYF.

This clone was detected only once. The rearrangement links TRBV28 to TRBJ1-5; D perhaps matches TRBD1 (5 bases). This CDR3 contains 14 residues. CDR1 MDHEN and CDR2 SYDVKM come from the germline V gene. The V end was cut by 6 bases, the J end by 1 base, with 10 bases between. CDR3 in amino acids: CASSPWDSNQPQHF. CDR3 nucleotides: TGTGCCAGCAGCCCCTGGGACAGCAATCAGCCCCAGCATTTT.

The chain links TRBV5-8 to TRBJ2-5; a possible D gene is TRBD1 (6 bases). With 4 bases removed from V and 2 bases from J, the gap between germline ends came to 15 bases. Germline V lookup: CDR1 SGHTS, CDR2 YDEGEE. The CDR3 is 15 amino acids. CDR3 amino acids: CASSPERQEQETQYF. DNA of the CDR3: TGTGCCAGCAGCCCCGAAAGACAGGAACAAGAGACCCAGTACTTC.